This note documents a single T cell receptor beta chain sequence. The antigen is undetermined. The sample is drawn from a study of siplizumab effects on memory and regulatory T cells. Study-level results: Relative to controls at approximately 30%, mappable alloreactive CD4+ clones exhibited a mean Treg-derived proportion of approximately 70% with siplizumab. Proliferating Tregs taken from siplizumab cultures were not shown to have a confirmed suppressive function. Alloreactive sequences traceable to unstimulated CD4+ memory cells were significantly reduced by siplizumab.

J gave up 3 bases and V 9 bases, and 4 bases lay outside the gene matches. CDR1 and CDR2 from the germline V gene are ENHRY and SYGVKD. This CDR3 contains 13 residues. TCR templates, approximately 100,000 per sample, were assayed. The assay was immunoSEQ multiplex PCR, and TCRdb's table has in-frame clones only and misses some. There are 70,000 to 95,000 clones in the sample; around 97% occur only once, and around 0.03% lies in the top ten. The V call is TRBV10-3, the J call TRBJ1-2, with 10 positions matching TRBD1. The clonotype comes from a human donor in good health. The material sequenced was naive CD4+ T cells sorted from blood. CDR3 sequence reads: CAIRQGADYGYTF. In DNA form, the CDR3 reads TGTGCCATACGACAGGGGGCAGACTATGGCTACACCTTC.